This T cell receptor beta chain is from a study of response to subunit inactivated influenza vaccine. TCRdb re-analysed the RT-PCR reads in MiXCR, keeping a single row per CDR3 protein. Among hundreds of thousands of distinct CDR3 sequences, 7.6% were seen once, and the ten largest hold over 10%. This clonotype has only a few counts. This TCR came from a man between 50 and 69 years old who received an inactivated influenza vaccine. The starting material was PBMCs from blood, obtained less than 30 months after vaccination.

The DNA of the CDR3 is TGTGCCAGCAGCCAACTCCTCGGGACTAGCGGGATTGAGACCCAGTACTTC. It yields the protein CASSQLLGTSGIETQYF. The chain is built from TRBV14 and TRBJ2-5; TRBD2 matches at 13 bases. There are 17 residues in the CDR3. CDR1 SGHDN and CDR2 FVKESK come from the germline V gene. The ends lost 2 bases at V and 5 bases at J; junction bases unmatched: 8.